This TCR beta chain was recovered during a study of blood T cells in healthy people across ages. Primed by a sample-barcoded 5' primer and a J-beta primer mix, a second PCR proceeded for 7 to 11 cycles. Using its own MiXCR run on the 5' RACE reads, TCRdb lists one record per CDR3 protein. The table shows 600,000 to 900,000 distinct CDR3 sequences, with about a quarter occurring only once. This clonotype was counted a few times. Its specificity is not known. V lost 2 bases and J lost 4; bases outside the gene matches: 5. Germline CDR1 SGHVS, CDR2 FQNEAQ. The CDR3 contains 17 residues. Study-wide results and limits: The study regarded diversity estimates from one million T cells as underestimates.

These data also formed part of another study, on T cells of mothers and their children. This second study notes: The study obtained over 9 million TCR beta CDR3 reads per mother and 2.5 million to 3 million per child.

The genes are TRBV7-8 and TRBJ2-4; 13 bases are a match to TRBD2. The receptor was derived from a boy aged 5-17 years in good health. Sequenced sample: blood. The CDR3 sequence: CASSLQGLAGAKNIQYF. The CDR3, as DNA: TGTGCCAGCAGCTTACAAGGACTAGCGGGAGCTAAAAACATTCAGTACTTC.